This TCR beta chain appears in the sequencing data of a study of blood T cell repertoires in COVID-19. At the level of the study: Sites across the United States, Italy and Spain contributed samples from acute and convalescent COVID-19. Nucleic acid was either cDNA or gDNA, and it came from T cells, B-cell-depleted T cells, or PBMCs.

Under the authors' procedure: Estimates of nucleated cell counts were drawn from the amplification of reference gene primers. The table came from immunoSEQ multiplex PCR; TCRdb's copy has only in-frame clones and leaves some out. Clone size and the V and J calls come from that table; the DNA yielded D and trimming. The repertoire has about 53,000 clones, just over 85% of them found once; the top ten carry around 2.7%. The CDR3 covers 14 residues. Germline V gene data show CDR1 as MNHEY and CDR2 as SVGEGT. Trimming removed 1 base at V and 2 bases at J, with 8 bases between. Sequenced: peripheral blood. The clonotype was recovered from an older man with acute or convalescent COVID-19. The chain carries TRBV6-2 or TRBV6-3 and TRBJ1-2; a weak D match, TRBD1 (6 bases). The CDR3 loop reads CASSYWTVNYGYTF. The CDR3 coding sequence is TGTGCCAGCAGTTACTGGACAGTCAACTATGGCTACACCTTC.